These 13 T cell receptor beta chains share one sample of origin, sequenced in a study of CD8 T cells in Susac syndrome. Random hexamers were used to reverse transcribe the RNA input (0.5 to 1 ug). TCRdb itself ran the immunoSEQ multiplex PCR reads through MiXCR, one entry per CDR3 protein. The table lists 200,000 to 300,000 distinct CDR3 sequences, less than 96% of them singletons, with approximately 0.094% in the top ten. Sequencing was performed on CD4+ T cells from PBMCs. Receptors originate from a human donor with Susac syndrome.

This sequence joins TRBV15 and TRBJ2-3; the match to TRBD2 covers 12 bases. Germline V gene sequence: CDR1 LNHNV, CDR2 YYDKDF (reference sequence). V lost 4 bases and J lost 1; bases outside the gene matches: 3. CDR3 length: 16 residues. The CDR3 sequence: CATSTRLAGGTDTQYF. Here the CDR3 DNA reads TGTGCCACCAGCACCCGACTAGCGGGGGGCACAGATACGCAGTATTTT.

This clonotype was observed once. The chain carries TRBV5-1 and TRBJ1-2; no clear D. CDR3 size: 15 residues. V was shortened by 0 bases and J by 4 bases, with 13 bases between the two germline ends. From germline, CDR1 is SGHRS and CDR2 YFSETQ. The CDR3 DNA follows: TGCGCCAGCAGCTTGGCTGTGGCGGAGGGCTATGGCTACACCTTC. Its translation is CASSLAVAEGYGYTF.

V usage is TRBV20-1 and J usage is TRBJ2-5, with TRBD1 as a possible D gene (5 bases). V lost 4 bases and J 2 bases, leaving 5 bases between the germline ends. Germline assignment: CDR1 DFQATT and CDR2 SNEGSKA (reference sequence). The CDR3 has 11 amino acids. The CDR3 nucleotides read TGCAGTGCTAACAGGCAAGAGACCCAGTACTTC. Translation gives CSANRQETQYF.

The chain couples TRBV24-1 to TRBJ2-1; 8 bases agree with TRBD1. This CDR3 comprises 16 residues. The germline gives CDR1 KGHDR, CDR2 SFDVKD. V gave up 0 bases and J gave up 6 bases; unmatched junction bases: 6. CDR3 DNA: TGTGCCACCAGTGATTTGCCTGGACAGGGCGGCAATGAGCAGTTCTTC. Translation gives CATSDLPGQGGNEQFF.

V is TRBV29-1 and J is TRBJ2-2; 10 bases agree with TRBD1. CDR1 is SQVTM, CDR2 ANQGSEA, per germline. The CDR3 consists of 17 residues. V lost 4 bases, J lost 0 bases, and 8 bases stayed unmatched. Here the CDR3 DNA reads TGCAGCGTTGCCCCATGGACAGGGGGGACGAACACCGGGGAGCTGTTTTTT. Protein sequence: CSVAPWTGGTNTGELFF.

V usage is TRBV18 and J usage is TRBJ1-5, with unresolved D. CDR3 length: 15 residues. Germline CDR1 is KGHSH and CDR2 is LQKENI. The V gene lost 4 bases and the J gene lost 5 bases, with 15 bases spanning the gap. The CDR3 DNA sequence: TGTGCCAGCTCACGGACCCGTATTCCGCATCAGCCCCAGCATTTT. It is translated as CASSRTRIPHQPQHF.

The chain combines TRBV24-1 with TRBJ1-1; perhaps TRBD1 as D (5 bases). There are 16 residues in the CDR3. Germline lookup yields CDR1 KGHDR and CDR2 SFDVKD. V was clipped by 9 bases and J by 0 bases, with 19 bases between them. The CDR3 here is CATVPGPRGVNTEAFF. The DNA for the CDR3 is TGTGCCACCGTCCCGGGACCCCGAGGAGTGAACACTGAAGCTTTCTTT.

The rearrangement joins TRBV30 to TRBJ1-3, with no clear D. Germline V gene sequence: CDR1 GTSNPN, CDR2 SVGIG (reference sequence). Trimming left V 1 base short and J 4 bases short, with 17 bases between. There are 16 residues in the CDR3. CDR3 region: CAWSARGRRKGNTIYF. The CDR3 DNA reads as TGTGCCTGGAGTGCTAGAGGACGACGGAAAGGAAACACCATATATTTT. The entire variable domain, with the rest obtained from reference TRBV30 and TRBJ1-3, is as follows: SQTIHQWPATLVQPVGSPLSLECTVEGTSNPNLYWYRQAAGRGLQLLFYSVGIGQISSEVPQNLSASRPQDRQFILSSKKLLLSDSGFYLCAWSARGRRKGNTIYFGEGSWLTVV.

The chain employs TRBV20-1 and TRBJ2-7; possible D gene TRBD2, 6 bases. This CDR3 contains 14 residues. CDR1 is DFQATT and CDR2 is SNEGSKA in the germline V gene (reference sequence). V was cut by 6 bases and J by 1 base, with 16 bases left in between. The CDR3 protein is CSARRDSTSYEQYF. CDR3 DNA sequence: TGCAGTGCACGCCGGGACTCGACTTCCTACGAGCAGTACTTC.

Here the CDR3 reads CASSRRPDTGELFF. DNA for the CDR3: TGTGCCAGCAGCAGACGCCCAGACACCGGGGAGCTGTTTTTT. The V call is TRBV9, the J call TRBJ2-2; D is unresolved. CDR1 is SGDLS and CDR2 is YYNGEE in the germline V gene. Trimming removed 4 bases at V and 3 bases at J, with 10 bases between. CDR3 length: 14 residues.

The rearrangement uses TRBV19 and TRBJ2-7; D could derive from TRBD1 or TRBD2 (5 bases each). The CDR3 contains 13 residues. The ends were cut back, 3 bases at V and 4 bases at J, with 10 bases in the middle. CDR1 LNHDA and CDR2 SQIVND come from the germline V gene (reference sequence). For the CDR3, the DNA is TGTGCCAGTAGTATCGGGGACGTATACGAGCAGTACTTC. It specifies CASSIGDVYEQYF.

V is TRBV29-1 and J is TRBJ1-2, with 10 bases lining up with TRBD1. The CDR3 totals 14 residues. Losses at the gene ends were 4 bases for V and 3 bases for J; bases not matched to a gene: 5. From germline, CDR1 is SQVTM and CDR2 ANQGSEA. CDR3 bases: TGCAGCGTTGGGGACAGGGGTCGCGACTATGGCTACACCTTC. Amino acid sequence: CSVGDRGRDYGYTF. Full variable domain (outside the CDR3, taken from reference TRBV29-1 and TRBJ1-2): SAVISQKPSRDICQRGTSLTIQCQVDSQVTMMFWYRQQPGQSLTLIATANQGSEATYESGFVIDKFPISRPNLTFSTLTVSNMSPEDSSIYLCSVGDRGRDYGYTFGSGTRLTVV.

The rearrangement uses TRBV3-1 and TRBJ1-4; 7 positions match TRBD1. The germline V gene has CDR1 LGHDT and CDR2 YNNKEL (reference sequence). V shed 1 base, J shed 5 bases, and the junction held 4 bases outside the gene matches. CDR3 size: 15 residues. In nucleotides, the CDR3 is TGTGCCAGCAGCCAAGGGGACAGCGAGAATGAAAAACTGTTTTTT. This sequence encodes CASSQGDSENEKLFF.